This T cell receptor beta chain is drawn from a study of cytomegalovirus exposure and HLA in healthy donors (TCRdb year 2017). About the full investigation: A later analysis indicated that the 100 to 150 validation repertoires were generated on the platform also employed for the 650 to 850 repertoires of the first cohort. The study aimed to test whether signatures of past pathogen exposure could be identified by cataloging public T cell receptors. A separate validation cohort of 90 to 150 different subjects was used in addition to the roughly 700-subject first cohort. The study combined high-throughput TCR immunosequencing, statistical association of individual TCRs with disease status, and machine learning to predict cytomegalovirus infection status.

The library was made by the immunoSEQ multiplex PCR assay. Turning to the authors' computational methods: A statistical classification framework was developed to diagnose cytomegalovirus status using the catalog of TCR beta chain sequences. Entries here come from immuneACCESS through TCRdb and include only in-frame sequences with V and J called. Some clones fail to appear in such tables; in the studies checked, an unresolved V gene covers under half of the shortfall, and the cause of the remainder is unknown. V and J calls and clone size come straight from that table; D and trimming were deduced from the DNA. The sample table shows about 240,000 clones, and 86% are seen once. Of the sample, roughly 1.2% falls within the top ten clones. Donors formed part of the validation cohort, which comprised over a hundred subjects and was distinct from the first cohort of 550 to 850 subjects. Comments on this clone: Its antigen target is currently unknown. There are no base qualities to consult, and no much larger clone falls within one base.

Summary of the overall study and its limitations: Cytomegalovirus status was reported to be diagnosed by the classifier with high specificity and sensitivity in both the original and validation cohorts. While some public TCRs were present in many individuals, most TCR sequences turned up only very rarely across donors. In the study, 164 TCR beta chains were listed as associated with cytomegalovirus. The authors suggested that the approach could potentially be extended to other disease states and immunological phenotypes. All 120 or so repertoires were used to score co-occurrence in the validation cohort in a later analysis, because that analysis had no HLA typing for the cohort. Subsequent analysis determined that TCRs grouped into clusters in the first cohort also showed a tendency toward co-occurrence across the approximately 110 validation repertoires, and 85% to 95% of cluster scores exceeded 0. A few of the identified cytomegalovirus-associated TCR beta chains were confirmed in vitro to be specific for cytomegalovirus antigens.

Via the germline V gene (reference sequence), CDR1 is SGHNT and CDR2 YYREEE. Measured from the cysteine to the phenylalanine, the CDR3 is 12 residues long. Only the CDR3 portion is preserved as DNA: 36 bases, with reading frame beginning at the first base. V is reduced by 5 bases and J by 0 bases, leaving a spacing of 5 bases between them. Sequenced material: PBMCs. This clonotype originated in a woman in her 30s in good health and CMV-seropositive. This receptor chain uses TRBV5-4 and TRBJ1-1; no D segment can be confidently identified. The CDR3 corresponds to CASRNMNTEAFF. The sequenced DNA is TGTGCCAGCAGGAACATGAACACTGAAGCTTTCTTT.